The 19 T cell receptor beta chains below were found in one sample sequenced in a study of graft-versus-host responses after intestinal transplantation. Antigens for these TCRs are unknown. Measured with immunoSEQ multiplex PCR; TCRdb has only the in-frame clones, and not every one. The table includes 90,000 to 150,000 clones, just under 95% detected once. Sample: unstimulated CD4+ T cells sorted from spleen or lymph node cells, taken before intestinal transplant. These receptors all come from a human donor who received an intestinal transplant.

The chain combines TRBV7-9 with TRBJ2-3; D ambiguous. Germline V lookup: CDR1 SEHNR, CDR2 FQNEAQ (reference sequence). The CDR3 covers 16 residues. V was shortened by 1 base and J by 7 bases, with 18 bases between the two germline ends. The CDR3, as DNA: TGTGCCAGCAGCTTAGGCCGGGCCCGAGATCCGAATACGCAGTATTTT. Protein: CASSLGRARDPNTQYF.

The DNA for the CDR3 is TGCGCCAGCAGCTGGGGTGAAGCAGCGGCTGAGCAGTTCTTC. Encoded protein: CASSWGEAAAEQFF. This chain links TRBV5-1 with TRBJ2-1; the D gene is possibly TRBD2 (5 bases). This CDR3 contains 14 residues. Between the trimmed V and J ends, which lost 3 bases and 9 bases, there was a span of 16 bases. Per the germline V gene, CDR1 is SGHRS and CDR2 is YFSETQ. The entire variable domain, with the rest obtained from reference TRBV5-1 and TRBJ2-1, is as follows: KAGVTQTPRYLIKTRGQQVTLSCSPISGHRSVSWYQQTPGQGLQFLFEYFSETQRNKGNFPGRFSGRQFSNSRSEMNVSTLELGDSALYLCASSWGEAAAEQFFGPGTRLTVL.

The chain links TRBV10-3 to TRBJ1-1; D gene unclear. Trimming took 6 bases from V and 1 from J, leaving 12 bases between them. Germline V gene data show CDR1 as ENHRY and CDR2 as SYGVKD. CDR3 size: 14 residues. CDR3 in amino acids: CAISRVEGNTEAFF. The DNA of the CDR3 is TGTGCCATCAGCCGGGTGGAGGGGAACACTGAAGCTTTCTTT.

The V and J genes are TRBV14 and TRBJ2-1; D may be TRBD2 (5 bases). Germline lookup yields CDR1 SGHDN and CDR2 FVKESK. Trimming removed 4 bases from V and 9 bases from J, with 19 bases in between. CDR3 length equals 15 residues. CDR3 sequence (DNA): TGTGCCAGCAGCCGCAAGCGGCAGGTGACAAGTGAGCAGTTCTTC. Translating gives CASSRKRQVTSEQFF.

This chain links TRBV19 with TRBJ2-7; D is uncertain. This CDR3 is 13 amino acids long. The V gene lost 7 bases and the J gene lost 6 bases, with 16 bases spanning the gap. Germline CDR1 reads LNHDA; CDR2 reads SQIVND (reference sequence). The CDR3 spells CASKGSSSGEQYF. DNA of the CDR3: TGTGCCAGTAAGGGTAGTTCCTCCGGCGAGCAGTACTTC. Using reference TRBV19 and TRBJ2-7 for the parts outside the CDR3, the full variable domain is DGGITQSPKYLFRKEGQNVTLSCEQNLNHDAMYWYRQDPGQGLRLIYYSQIVNDFQKGDIAEGYSVSREKKESFPLTVTSAQKNPTAFYLCASKGSSSGEQYFGPGTRLTVT.

This chain connects TRBV5-4 to TRBJ1-2; TRBD1 matches at 8 bases. After removal of 6 bases from V and 4 bases from J, the junction contained 14 bases not matched to a gene. Germline V gene sequence: CDR1 SGHNT, CDR2 YYREEE (reference sequence). The CDR3 spans 16 residues. CDR3 residues: CASTLSGGVLRYGYTF. CDR3 DNA: TGTGCCAGCACCCTATCAGGGGGCGTATTGCGCTATGGCTACACCTTC. Looking up the rest from reference TRBV5-4 and TRBJ1-2 gives the full variable domain: ETGVTQSPTHLIKTRGQQVTLRCSSQSGHNTVSWYQQALGQGPQFIFQYYREEENGRGNFPPRFSGLQFPNYSSELNVNALELDDSALYLCASTLSGGVLRYGYTFGSGTRLTVV.

The gene calls are TRBV2 and TRBJ1-3; no clear D. V lost 6 bases to trimming and J lost 0 bases, with 3 bases between them. The CDR3 contains 12 residues. Germline V gives CDR1 SNHLY, CDR2 FYNNEI. The CDR3 reads CASRYSGNTIYF. The CDR3 DNA reads TGTGCCAGCAGGTACTCTGGAAACACCATATATTTT.

The rearrangement joins TRBV10-3 to TRBJ2-3, with TRBD2 matching 8 bases. The CDR3 is 17 amino acids. CDR1 is ENHRY and CDR2 is SYGVKD in the germline V gene. V dropped 6 bases and J dropped 5; count of bases not matched to a gene: 16. The CDR3 loop is CAISKAGFAGGEDTQYF. The CDR3, as DNA: TGTGCCATCAGCAAAGCGGGTTTCGCGGGAGGTGAAGATACGCAGTATTTT.

The gene calls are TRBV5-1 and TRBJ2-1; 7 nucleotides match TRBD2. V lost 0 bases to trimming and J lost 6 bases; unmatched junction nucleotides: 0. In germline, CDR1 is SGHRS, CDR2 YFSETQ. This CDR3 has 13 residues. CDR3 loop: CASSLGLANEQFF. As DNA, the CDR3 is TGCGCCAGCAGCTTGGGACTAGCCAATGAGCAGTTCTTC.

V gene TRBV9 combines with J gene TRBJ2-5; maybe TRBD1 (8 bases). The CDR3 length is 15 residues. The V gene lost 9 bases and the J gene lost 4 bases, with 22 bases spanning the gap. Germline V gene sequence: CDR1 SGDLS, CDR2 YYNGEE. In nucleotides, the CDR3 is TGTGCCAATCTACCCCCGGACAGGGAGGGAGAGACCCAGTACTTC. Its protein product is CANLPPDREGETQYF.

The chain carries TRBV27 and TRBJ2-1; a weak D match, TRBD2 (6 bases). V dropped 4 bases and J dropped 3 bases, with 10 bases sitting between them. Germline-derived CDR1 and CDR2 are MNHEY and SMNVEV (reference sequence). This CDR3 has 14 residues. The CDR3 nucleotides are TGTGCCAGCAGTTCCCCGGACTACTACAATGAGCAGTTCTTC. Its translation: CASSSPDYYNEQFF.

The chain has TRBV5-1 and TRBJ1-4; no clear D. The CDR3 extends over 15 amino acids. CDR1 and CDR2 (germline): SGHRS, YFSETQ. Trimming took 0 bases from V and 5 from J, leaving 11 bases between them. For the CDR3, the DNA is TGCGCCAGCAGCTTGGTGGGGTCCCCGAATGAAAAACTGTTTTTT. Translation: CASSLVGSPNEKLFF.

The V and J genes are TRBV28 and TRBJ1-5; D is uncertain. V was trimmed by 8 bases and J by 7 bases, leaving 15 bases between them. Germline V CDR1 and CDR2: MDHEN, SYDVKM. The CDR3 has 13 residues. CDR3 sequence reads: CASLARAYQPQHF. For the CDR3, the DNA is TGTGCCAGCCTAGCGAGGGCCTACCAGCCCCAGCATTTT.

V and J are TRBV9 and TRBJ2-5; either TRBD1 or TRBD2 may fit D (6 bases each). The CDR3 spans 16 residues. Trimming removed 3 bases at V and 2 bases at J, with 17 bases between. CDR1 and CDR2 from the germline V gene are SGDLS and YYNGEE. The CDR3 here is CASSGGGTPLQETQYF. The DNA of the CDR3 is TGTGCCAGCAGCGGAGGCGGGACACCCCTACAAGAGACCCAGTACTTC.

V usage is TRBV5-1 and J usage is TRBJ2-5; maybe TRBD1 (7 bases). V was clipped by 0 bases and J by 7 bases, with 13 bases between them. This CDR3 region has 14 residues. The germline CDR1 and CDR2 sequences are SGHRS and YFSETQ. CDR3 sequence: CASSLEPGGGTQYF. The DNA of the CDR3 is TGCGCCAGCAGCTTGGAGCCAGGGGGAGGGACCCAGTACTTC.

The CDR3 protein is CASSLGNTAYEQYF. The CDR3 region has the DNA TGTGCCAGCAGCTTGGGAAACACTGCCTACGAGCAGTACTTC. The chain employs TRBV5-6 and TRBJ2-7; D not certain. The CDR3 is 14 amino acids. The V and J ends lost 0 bases and 2 bases respectively, with 9 bases between them. Germline loops: CDR1 SGHDT, CDR2 YYEEEE.

The chain uses TRBV4-1 and TRBJ2-1; 8 positions match TRBD1. V lost 2 bases to trimming and J lost 3 bases; unmatched junction nucleotides: 15. CDR3 size: 19 residues. Germline CDR1 MGHRA, CDR2 YSYEKL. The CDR3 nucleotides read TGCGCCAGCAGCCAACCCCCCGGCCAGGCAGGGGGCGACTACAATGAGCAGTTCTTC. This encodes CASSQPPGQAGGDYNEQFF.

V usage is TRBV19 and J usage is TRBJ2-4; D tentatively reads TRBD1 or TRBD2 (6 bases each). The CDR3 is 15 residues long. Germline-derived CDR1 and CDR2 are LNHDA and SQIVND (reference sequence). With 1 base removed from V and 8 bases from J, the gap between germline ends came to 15 bases. In DNA form, the CDR3 reads TGTGCCAGTAGTATAGGGCTGACAGGAGGGGACATTCAGTACTTC. The encoded protein is CASSIGLTGGDIQYF.

The gene calls are TRBV9 and TRBJ2-1; TRBD2 might be the D (6 bases). Trimming stripped 6 bases from V and 12 bases from J, with 31 bases between. Germline CDR1 and CDR2: SGDLS and YYNGEE. The CDR3 totals 17 residues. The CDR3 DNA follows: TGTGCCAGCACCGGGGATTTTGGACTAAACGTCAGGGTGGCGCAGTTCTTC. This codes for CASTGDFGLNVRVAQFF.